This T cell receptor beta chain derives from a study of Ad26.COV2.S vaccination and SARS-CoV-2 variants. Treatment: around 19 received Ad26.COV2.S at low or high dose, single or two shots; 5 received placebo; per-sample allocation not given. Collection of the samples took place on day 63 after the first injection of vaccine or placebo. The length of the CDR3 is 16 residues. Germline values: CDR1 LNHDA, CDR2 SQIVND (reference sequence). V shed 2 bases and J 6 bases; nucleotides not matched to a gene: 11. Only in-frame clones appear in the TCRdb table, and some are missing; sequencing was by immunoSEQ multiplex PCR. This sample has about 420,000 clones, with 70% to 90% found just once.

This sample comprised peripheral blood, obtained in a trial of Ad26.COV2.S vaccine versus placebo. The source of this sequence is a person between 18 and 65 years old who received the Ad26.COV2.S COVID-19 vaccine or a placebo. The chain carries TRBV19 and TRBJ1-1; 8 nucleotides match TRBD1. The CDR3 DNA reads as TGTGCCAGTAGTATAAACTCTGACAGGGGTAAAGCTGAAGCTTTCTTT. This gives the protein CASSINSDRGKAEAFF.